The 8 T cell receptor beta chains below all came from one sample that was sequenced in a study of cytomegalovirus exposure and HLA in healthy donors. 60 Vbeta and 13 Jbeta primers were used in PCR. Only in-frame clones appear in the TCRdb table, and some are missing; sequencing was by immunoSEQ multiplex PCR. The sample shows roughly 150,000 clones, about four fifths of them seen only once. Sequenced sample: PBMCs. The source is a man between 50 and 59 years old in good health and CMV-seropositive.

This chain connects TRBV19 to TRBJ2-1; 7 bases match TRBD2. Germline V gene data show CDR1 as LNHDA and CDR2 as SQIVND (reference sequence). This CDR3 spans 15 amino acids. V was pared by 3 bases and J by 0 bases, with 2 bases of the junction left unmatched. The CDR3 DNA reads as TGTGCCAGTAGTATTTGGACTAGCTCCTACAATGAGCAGTTCTTC. Translating it yields CASSIWTSSYNEQFF.

V usage is TRBV28 and J usage is TRBJ2-7, with 12 bases matching TRBD1. Per germline, CDR1 MDHEN and CDR2 SYDVKM. V was clipped by 8 bases and J by 7 bases; unmatched bases: 9. This CDR3 contains 14 residues. For the CDR3, the DNA is TGTGCCAGCTCAACCGGGACAGGGGGCCGAGAGCAGTACTTC. It specifies CASSTGTGGREQYF.

The chain links TRBV7-9 to TRBJ2-1, with 8 nucleotides matching TRBD2. The germline V gene has CDR1 SEHNR and CDR2 FQNEAQ (reference sequence). The CDR3 is 12 residues long. The V and J ends lost 5 bases and 12 bases, in that order; junction bases with no gene match: 6. The DNA of the CDR3 is TGTGCCAGCAGCGCCGGGGGGGTACGGCAGTTCTTC. It codes for CASSAGGVRQFF.

The chain employs TRBV5-6 and TRBJ1-1; a weak D match, TRBD1 (5 bases). The CDR3 covers 17 residues. Germline V lookup: CDR1 SGHDT, CDR2 YYEEEE. Trimming shortened V by 0 bases and J by 4 bases, and 19 bases separated the two germline ends. The DNA for the CDR3 is TGTGCCAGCAGCTTGGCGGAGGGGTACGGACGGGGCACTGAAGCTTTCTTT. Its protein is CASSLAEGYGRGTEAFF.

V gene TRBV6-1 combines with J gene TRBJ1-5; TRBD1 is a possible D gene (5 bases). Germline V gene data show CDR1 as MNHNS and CDR2 as SASEGT. The length of the CDR3 is 14 residues. The V end was cut by 8 bases, the J end by 1 base, with 12 bases between. Here the CDR3 DNA reads TGTGCCAGCGCAGGGCGGCTGAGCAATCAGCCCCAGCATTTT. This translates into CASAGRLSNQPQHF.

V and J are TRBV19 and TRBJ2-7; 7 bases are shared with TRBD1. V was clipped by 7 bases and J by 0 bases; unmatched bases: 6. This CDR3 spans 14 amino acids. The V gene's germline CDR1 is LNHDA and CDR2 SQIVND (reference sequence). The CDR3 loop is CASKIQGSSYEQYF. The DNA for the CDR3 is TGTGCCAGTAAAATACAGGGGAGCTCCTACGAGCAGTACTTC.

This chain links TRBV5-1 with TRBJ1-2, with 8 positions matching TRBD1. Germline loops: CDR1 SGHRS, CDR2 YFSETQ. The CDR3 runs to 15 residues. V was pared by 4 bases and J by 3 bases, with 8 bases of the junction left unmatched. CDR3 sequence: CASSTNRGIDYGYTF. The CDR3 DNA follows: TGCGCCAGCAGCACAAACAGGGGGATAGACTATGGCTACACCTTC.

The V call is TRBV7-6, the J call TRBJ2-3, with 8 bases aligning to TRBD2. Germline V gene lookup returns CDR1 SGHVS and CDR2 FNYEAQ. This CDR3 has 15 amino acids. The V segment lost 10 bases and the J segment 4 bases; nucleotides outside the gene matches: 13. The CDR3 protein is CATSTGGPVADTQYF. For the CDR3, the DNA is TGTGCCACTTCTACGGGAGGGCCGGTGGCAGATACGCAGTATTTT.